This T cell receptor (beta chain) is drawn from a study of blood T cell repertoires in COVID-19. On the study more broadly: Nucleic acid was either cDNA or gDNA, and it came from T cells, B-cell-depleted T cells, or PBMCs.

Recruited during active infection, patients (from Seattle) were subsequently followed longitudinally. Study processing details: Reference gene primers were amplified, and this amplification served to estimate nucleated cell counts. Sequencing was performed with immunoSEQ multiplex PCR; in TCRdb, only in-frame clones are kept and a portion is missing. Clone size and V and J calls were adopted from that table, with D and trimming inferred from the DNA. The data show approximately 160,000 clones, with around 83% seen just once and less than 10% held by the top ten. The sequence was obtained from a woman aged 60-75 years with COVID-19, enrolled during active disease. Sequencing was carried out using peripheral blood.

CDR3 sequence (DNA): TGCGCCAGCAGCTTGGGCAGGGTGAACACTGAAGCTTTCTTT. This translates into CASSLGRVNTEAFF. The chain combines TRBV5-1 with TRBJ1-1, with TRBD1 as a possible D gene (5 bases). This CDR3 is 14 amino acids long. CDR1 SGHRS and CDR2 YFSETQ come from the germline V gene. V lost 0 bases and J 0 bases, leaving 6 bases between the germline ends. The variable domain in full, completed from reference TRBV5-1 and TRBJ1-1, reads KAGVTQTPRYLIKTRGQQVTLSCSPISGHRSVSWYQQTPGQGLQFLFEYFSETQRNKGNFPGRFSGRQFSNSRSEMNVSTLELGDSALYLCASSLGRVNTEAFFGQGTRLTVV.